A few counts support the clone carrying this T cell receptor (beta chain). Its target is not known. The observed sequence ends 3 residues before the CDR3 terminus, with the missing tail filled in from the germline J gene. Unmatched junction bases numbered 4, after V lost 5 bases and J lost 0 bases. Per germline, CDR1 LNHDA and CDR2 SQIVND (reference sequence). The CDR3 extends over 15 amino acids. Assay: immunoSEQ multiplex PCR; the TCRdb copy retains only in-frame clones and omits some. Observed are 25,000 to 35,000 clones, no singletons, with the top ten taking 4.5% to 6%. This sample is part of a study of T cell clonality in common variable immunodeficiency. Whole-study findings and limits: Reportedly, TCR beta sequences from common variable immunodeficiency showed fewer deletions and N-nucleotide insertions. Repertoire-complication correlations in CVID were limited by patient heterogeneity.

Sample: peripheral blood mononuclear cells. The V call is TRBV19, the J call TRBJ1-2, with 9 bases matching TRBD1. This TCR was recovered from a human donor with common variable immunodeficiency. Partial CDR3 DNA: TGTGCCAGTAGTCTTCGACAGGGGGCTAACTATGGC. It encodes CASSLRQGANYG. The whole CDR3 region reads CASSLRQGANYGYTF.